The clone carrying this TCR beta chain was observed a handful of times. Sequence at one end of the junction differs from germline and may be a read error. Some clones are missing from TCRdb's copy, which holds only in-frame ones; the method was immunoSEQ multiplex PCR. The sample holds about 99,000 clones, roughly 88% seen once. These data belong to a study of radiotherapy plus CTLA-4 blockade in lung cancer. Study in general: The study recorded objective responses in 18% of patients and disease control in roughly 34%.

Receiving focal radiation plus CTLA-4 blockade with ipilimumab were patients who had chemo-refractory metastatic non-small-cell lung cancer. The starting material was peripheral blood, obtained from a patient treated with radiotherapy plus ipilimumab. This TCR was recovered from a human donor with non-small cell lung cancer that progressed on radiotherapy plus ipilimumab.

The CDR3, as DNA: TGTGCCAGTAGGGACCCAGGACAGGCCCCGAGTTTT. Its translation is CASRDPGQAPSF. This chain joins TRBV19 and TRBJ1-4; 7 bases match TRBD1. This CDR3 is 12 amino acids long. Germline-derived CDR1 and CDR2 are LNHDA and SQIVND (reference sequence).